A single sample is the source of the 10 T cell receptor beta chains below, sequenced in a study of T cell responses to AZD1222 COVID-19 vaccine. Sequenced by immunoSEQ multiplex PCR; TCRdb stores in-frame clones only, minus some. The table records approximately 120,000 clones, 87% of them present only once. Specimen: peripheral blood, collected on day 0 of AZD1222 vaccination. All receptors come from an adult in good health.

This chain connects TRBV10-3 to TRBJ1-1; D ambiguous. Trimming stripped 6 bases from V and 0 bases from J, with 14 bases between. The CDR3 consists of 15 residues. CDR1 is ENHRY, CDR2 SYGVKD, per germline. CDR3 sequence reads: CAISREGRMNTEAFF. CDR3 nucleotides: TGTGCCATCAGCAGAGAGGGTCGTATGAACACTGAAGCTTTCTTT.

The CDR3 loop is CASSLPKNIQYF. In nucleotides, the CDR3 is TGTGCCAGCAGCTTACCCAAAAACATTCAGTACTTC. V and J are TRBV7-8 and TRBJ2-4; no firm D call. This CDR3 comprises 12 residues. CDR1 is SGHVS, CDR2 FQNEAQ, per germline. Trimming cost V 2 bases and J 2 bases, with 1 base left between them.

This clone is a singleton in its sample. As DNA, the CDR3 is TGTGCCAGCAGTGACTGGGACGGAGATACGCAGTATTTT. Its protein is CASSDWDGDTQYF. The chain employs TRBV25-1 and TRBJ2-3; possibly TRBD1 or TRBD2 for D (5 bases each). CDR3 length equals 13 residues. V lost 3 bases to trimming and J lost 5 bases, with 9 bases between them. Germline CDR1 reads MGHDK; CDR2 reads SYGVNS.

This clone was observed once. This rearrangement joins TRBV11-2 to TRBJ2-7, with D perhaps matching TRBD2 (5 bases). V was shortened by 11 bases and J by 2 bases, with 10 bases between the two germline ends. Germline V gives CDR1 SGHAT, CDR2 FQNNGV. CDR3 length equals 11 residues. CDR3 amino acids: CASGSTYEQYF. The DNA of the CDR3 is TGTGCCTCGGGGTCCACCTACGAGCAGTACTTC.

The rearrangement uses TRBV28 and TRBJ2-3; a weak D match, TRBD2 (6 bases). Germline V gene sequence: CDR1 MDHEN, CDR2 SYDVKM. This CDR3 has 14 residues. V lost 2 bases and J lost 6, with 12 bases in between. The CDR3 DNA sequence: TGTGCCAGCAGTTTAGGGGACTCGCGGGATACGCAGTATTTT. Amino acids: CASSLGDSRDTQYF.

The chain employs TRBV3-1 (or the pseudogene TRBV3-2) and TRBJ2-7, with 7 bases that match TRBD1. Per the germline V gene, CDR1 is LGHDT and CDR2 is YNNKEL (reference sequence). V was clipped by 2 bases and J by 0 bases; unmatched bases: 4. The CDR3 totals 15 residues. The CDR3 is CASSQWTGDSYEQYF. The CDR3 DNA is TGTGCCAGCAGCCAATGGACAGGCGACTCCTACGAGCAGTACTTC.

This sequence joins TRBV6-5 and TRBJ2-7; TRBD1 is a possible D gene (5 bases). Trimming removed 6 bases from V and 1 base from J, with 10 bases in between. The CDR3 loop spans 13 amino acids. Germline loops: CDR1 MNHEY, CDR2 SVGAGI. The CDR3 DNA reads as TGTGCCAGCAGCAGGGCGGTTTCCTACGAGCAGTACTTC. Protein product: CASSRAVSYEQYF.

CDR3 region: CASSPTSNSPLHF. CDR3 nucleotides: TGTGCCAGCAGTCCAACTTCCAATTCACCCCTCCACTTT. This chain joins TRBV6-6 and TRBJ1-6; D ambiguous. Trimming stripped 5 bases from V and 7 bases from J, with 9 bases between. This CDR3 comprises 13 residues. Germline assignment: CDR1 MNHNY and CDR2 SVGAGI (reference sequence).

The CDR3 DNA reads TGTGCCAGCAGCTCCACTAGCGGAAGGACAGATACGCAGTATTTT. It codes for CASSSTSGRTDTQYF. The gene calls are TRBV7-9 and TRBJ2-3; 8 bases are shared with TRBD2. CDR3 length: 15 amino acids. Losses at the gene ends were 4 bases for V and 3 bases for J; bases not matched to a gene: 6. Germline V lookup: CDR1 SEHNR, CDR2 FQNEAQ (reference sequence).

This chain links TRBV19 with TRBJ2-7; no clear D gene. The germline gives CDR1 LNHDA, CDR2 SQIVND (reference sequence). Trimming cost V 2 bases and J 3 bases, with 8 bases left between them. This CDR3 has 13 amino acids. The CDR3 coding sequence is TGTGCCAGTAGTATACAGGAGAACTACGAGCAGTACTTC. Its protein product is CASSIQENYEQYF.